This T cell receptor beta chain comes out of a study of T cells expressing NK-cell markers. About the study: Seven of the eight sequenced donors were classified as HCMV-seropositive, and one was classified as seronegative. Study-level points and caveats: Where a handful of donors were concerned, these clonotypes also led the CD3+CD56-NKG2C+ fraction. Whether expanded NKG2C+ T cell clones recognized HCMV stayed uncertain.

Germline assignment: CDR1 SGHKS and CDR2 YYEKEE (reference sequence). This CDR3 is built from 16 residues. With respect to this clonotype: The antigen is not known.

TCRdb re-called the 5' RACE reads; every CDR3 protein appears as one record, without DNA. The repertoire table contains a few hundred thousand distinct CDR3 sequences. The chain uses TRBV5-5 and TRBJ2-5; with no DNA, the TCRdb D assignment of TRBD2 cannot be verified. Sequencing used blood T cells: a sorted CD56 or NKG2C T cell subset, CD4+ or CD8+ T cells, or bulk PBMC T cells (not recorded which). This TCR came from a woman between 50 and 59 years old in good health. CDR3 amino acids: CASSLVLGGIQETQYF.